In this sample, the clone carrying this T cell receptor (beta chain) turned up once. The J segment lost 3 bases and the V segment lost 4 bases, leaving 6 bases of the junction unmatched. This CDR3 has 15 amino acids. CDR1 and CDR2 (germline): SEHNR, FQNEAQ (reference sequence). This record belongs to a study of cytomegalovirus exposure and HLA in healthy donors. The PCR contained 60 Vbeta and 13 Jbeta primers. TCRdb's copy holds only in-frame clones and misses some; the assay was immunoSEQ multiplex PCR. The sample yields fewer than 150,000 clones, roughly three quarters seen once. This TCR was recovered from a woman aged 30 to 39 in good health and CMV-seronegative. The specimen was PBMCs. The chain links TRBV7-9 to TRBJ1-5; TRBD1 agrees at 7 bases. Here the CDR3 DNA reads TGTGCCAGCAGCTCCGTAGGGGGCATCAATCAGCCCCAGCATTTT. It yields the protein CASSSVGGINQPQHF.